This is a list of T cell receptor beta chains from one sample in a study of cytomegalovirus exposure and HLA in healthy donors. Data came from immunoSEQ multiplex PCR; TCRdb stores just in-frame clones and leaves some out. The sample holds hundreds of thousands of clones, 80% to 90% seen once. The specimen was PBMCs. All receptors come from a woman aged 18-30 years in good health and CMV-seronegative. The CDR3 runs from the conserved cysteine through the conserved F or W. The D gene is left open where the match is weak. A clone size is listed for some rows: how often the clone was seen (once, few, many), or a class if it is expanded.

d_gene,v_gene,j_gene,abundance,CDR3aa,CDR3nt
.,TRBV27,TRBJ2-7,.,CASSLRGSPNEQYF,TGTGCCAGCAGTTTAAGGGGATCCCCCAACGAGCAGTACTTC
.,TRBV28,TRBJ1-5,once,CASSLVRNQPQHF,TGTGCCAGCAGTTTAGTTAGAAATCAGCCCCAGCATTTT
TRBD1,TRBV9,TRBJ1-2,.,CASSAGQGEYGYTF,TGTGCCAGCAGCGCGGGACAGGGGGAATATGGCTACACCTTC
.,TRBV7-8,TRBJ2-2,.,CASSLVSEGPNTGELFF,TGTGCCAGCAGCTTAGTAAGTGAGGGCCCGAACACCGGGGAGCTGTTTTTT
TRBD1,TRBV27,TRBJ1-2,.,CASSPGGQPYGYTF,TGTGCCAGCAGCCCAGGGGGACAGCCATATGGCTACACCTTC
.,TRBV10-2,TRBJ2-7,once,CASSEDSNVPYEQYF,TGCGCCAGCAGTGAGGACAGTAATGTACCCTACGAGCAGTACTTC
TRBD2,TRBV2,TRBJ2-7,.,CASRLLTSGGTYEQYF,TGTGCCAGCAGGCTGCTGACTAGCGGGGGGACCTACGAGCAGTACTTC
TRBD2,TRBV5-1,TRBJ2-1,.,CASSADAGGNEQFF,TGCGCCAGCAGCGCGGACGCGGGGGGCAATGAGCAGTTCTTC
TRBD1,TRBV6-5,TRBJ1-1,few,CASSYDRGHTEAFF,TGTGCCAGCAGTTACGACAGGGGTCATACTGAAGCTTTCTTT
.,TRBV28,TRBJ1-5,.,CASTMAGYGSNQPQHF,TGTGCCAGCACCATGGCGGGGTACGGGAGCAATCAGCCCCAGCATTTT
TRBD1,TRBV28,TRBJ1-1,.,CASRLQGYTEAFF,TGTGCCAGCAGGCTACAGGGGTACACTGAAGCTTTCTTT
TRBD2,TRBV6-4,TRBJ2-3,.,CASSINPGTSGVDTQYF,TGTGCCAGCAGTATAAATCCCGGGACTAGCGGGGTAGATACGCAGTATTTT
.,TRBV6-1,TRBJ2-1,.,CASSEGSRGWDNEQFF,TGTGCCAGCAGTGAAGGCTCGCGCGGCTGGGACAATGAGCAGTTCTTC
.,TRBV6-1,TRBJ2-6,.,CASSEARVGANVLTF,TGTGCCAGCAGTGAAGCCCGCGTTGGGGCCAACGTCCTGACTTTC
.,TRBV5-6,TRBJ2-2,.,CASSLSLVTGELFF,TGTGCCAGCAGCTTGTCCCTCGTAACCGGGGAGCTGTTTTTT